This TCR beta chain comes out of a study of cytomegalovirus exposure and HLA in healthy donors. Amplification used 60 Vbeta primers and 13 Jbeta primers. Libraries were prepared by immunoSEQ multiplex PCR; TCRdb keeps only in-frame clonotypes and omits some of them. The sample records 85,000 to 95,000 clones, 70% to 85% being singletons. Broader study findings: Near-uniform donor sequencing depth was presumed by presence/absence analyses.

As concerns this clone: What it binds is not known. Distinct nucleotide sequences in the sample also encode this CDR3.

Sequenced: PBMCs. The clonotype was recovered from a man under 40 in good health and CMV-seropositive.

The CDR3 DNA reads as TGTGCCAGCAGTTTTGAGAGCGATGGCAAGACCCAGTACTTC. Translation: CASSFESDGKTQYF. V is TRBV27 and J is TRBJ2-5; D gene uncertain. The length of the CDR3 is 14 residues. With 3 bases removed from V and 6 bases from J, the gap between germline ends came to 14 bases. Looked up from germline, CDR1 is MNHEY and CDR2 is SMNVEV (reference sequence).